These 26 T cell receptor beta chains were all obtained from the same sample, sequenced in a study of regulatory T cells in long-lasting Graves disease. Construction of the TCR beta libraries employed iRepertoire HTBI primers in conjunction with Arm-PCR of CDR3 regions. A single record per CDR3 protein comes from TCRdb applying MiXCR to the multiplex PCR reads. The table shows roughly 350,000 distinct CDR3 sequences, with 16% occurring only once. Time point indicated: newly diagnosed GD, antithyroid drugs for less than 3 months. PBMC-extracted RNA yielded the TCR library. The data also belong to a second study, concerning T cells in Graves' hyperthyroidism and ophthalmopathy.

This sample comprised peripheral blood mononuclear cells (PBMCs), obtained at new diagnosis, from a patient treated with antithyroid drugs. The receptors here all came from a man aged 35 to 55 with Graves disease.

This clonotype was detected many times. The chain uses TRBV28 and TRBJ1-6; D gene unclear. The germline V and J ends were trimmed by 6 bases and 7 bases, with 10 bases remaining between them. The CDR3 consists of 13 residues. Germline-derived CDR1 and CDR2 are MDHEN and SYDVKM. The CDR3, as DNA: TGTGCCAGCAGAGTCCAGCCAAATTCACCCCTCCACTTT. It is translated as CASRVQPNSPLHF.

The genes are TRBV14 and TRBJ2-7; TRBD2 matches 10 bases. Trimming at V came to 2 bases and at J to 3 bases, leaving 7 bases not matched to a gene. The germline CDR1 and CDR2 sequences are SGHDN and FVKESK. The CDR3 sequence is 16 residues long. CDR3 region: CASSQLGVAGGYEQYF. For the CDR3, the DNA is TGTGCCAGCAGCCAACTCGGAGTAGCGGGGGGCTACGAGCAGTACTTC.

V usage is TRBV24-1 and J usage is TRBJ2-1, with TRBD2 matching over 9 bases. Losses at the gene ends were 5 bases for V and 2 bases for J; bases not matched to a gene: 0. Germline loops: CDR1 KGHDR, CDR2 SFDVKD. CDR3 size: 14 residues. CDR3 residues: CATSVAGAYNEQFF. The CDR3 nucleotides read TGTGCCACCAGTGTAGCGGGGGCCTACAATGAGCAGTTCTTC.

This clonotype was counted many times. The chain couples TRBV28 to TRBJ2-7; D might be TRBD1 (6 bases). Germline-derived CDR1 and CDR2 are MDHEN and SYDVKM. The CDR3 has 15 amino acids. V was shortened by 3 bases and J by 0 bases, with 12 bases between the two germline ends. For the CDR3, the DNA is TGTGCCAGCAGTTTCACAGTCAGGGGCTCCTACGAGCAGTACTTC. This gives the protein CASSFTVRGSYEQYF.

This clonotype was counted a few times. V gene TRBV4-3 combines with J gene TRBJ2-3; D perhaps matches TRBD2 (6 bases). CDR1 LGHNA and CDR2 YSLEER come from the germline V gene. The CDR3 extends over 17 amino acids. Deletions cut 2 bases from V and 2 bases from J, with 17 bases between. CDR3 in DNA: TGCGCCAGCAGCCAAAAACGAACGGGAGAACTCACAGATACGCAGTATTTT. The encoded protein is CASSQKRTGELTDTQYF.

The chain links TRBV19 to TRBJ2-5; 8 bases map to TRBD2. The CDR3 length is 12 residues. Germline CDR1 is LNHDA and CDR2 is SQIVND (reference sequence). V shed 3 bases, J shed 9 bases, and the junction held 3 bases outside the gene matches. CDR3 DNA sequence: TGTGCCAGTAGTATTCCCGGGGGGGCCCAGTACTTC. Its protein product is CASSIPGGAQYF.

V gene TRBV29-1 combines with J gene TRBJ2-3; TRBD2 matches at 7 bases. Trimming cost V 6 bases and J 4 bases; bases outside gene matches: 10. CDR1 and CDR2 (germline): SQVTM, ANQGSEA. CDR3 length equals 14 residues. The DNA of the CDR3 is TGCAGCGTAATTAGAATCGCGGGAGCAGATACGCAGTATTTT. Residues: CSVIRIAGADTQYF.

This clonotype was seen repeatedly, ten times or more. The chain links TRBV30 to TRBJ2-1; 16 bases are a match to TRBD2. This CDR3 has 18 residues. V shed 3 bases, J shed 3 bases, and the junction held 8 bases outside the gene matches. CDR1 is GTSNPN and CDR2 is SVGIG in the germline V gene (reference sequence). DNA of the CDR3: TGTGCCTGGAGATCCGGGACTAGCGGGGGGGCTGGCTACAATGAGCAGTTCTTC. This gives the protein CAWRSGTSGGAGYNEQFF.

A word on this clonotype: This may stem from a read error, because a much larger clone lies one nucleotide away. This chain links TRBV20-1 with TRBJ2-3, with D possibly called TRBD1 or TRBD2 (5 bases each). Germline CDR1 is DFQATT and CDR2 is SNEGSKA (reference sequence). The CDR3 totals 14 residues. The CDR3 sequence is CSTRDSGTTDTQYF. For the CDR3, the DNA is TGCAGTACTAGAGACAGCGGCACCACAGATACGCAGTATTTT.

This clonotype was detected ten times or more. This sequence joins TRBV30 and TRBJ2-7; D unresolved. Germline CDR1 and CDR2: GTSNPN and SVGIG (reference sequence). The CDR3 has 13 residues. Between the trimmed V and J ends, which lost 8 bases and 2 bases, there was a span of 16 bases. CDR3 bases: TGTGCCGTTAAAGGGATTCTTACCTACGAGCAGTACTTC. The encoded protein is CAVKGILTYEQYF.

This clonotype was seen repeatedly, ten times or more. This chain links TRBV2 with TRBJ1-5, with 10 bases matching TRBD1. Losses at the gene ends were 6 bases for V and 7 bases for J; bases not matched to a gene: 6. Germline CDR1 SNHLY, CDR2 FYNNEI. The CDR3 contains 14 residues. This CDR3 reads CASSDRGRDQPQHF. The DNA of the CDR3 is TGTGCCAGCAGCGACAGGGGGCGAGACCAGCCCCAGCATTTT.

This clonotype was seen many times. V is TRBV20-1 and J is TRBJ2-1; D is unresolved. Deletions cut 0 bases from V and 6 bases from J, with 6 bases between. Germline CDR1 reads DFQATT; CDR2 reads SNEGSKA (reference sequence). CDR3 length: 12 residues. CDR3 coding DNA: TGCAGTGCTAGAGATCCCGCCAATGAGCAGTTCTTC. Amino acid sequence: CSARDPANEQFF.

The V call is TRBV19, the J call TRBJ2-5; D gene unclear. CDR3 length: 13 amino acids. The germline CDR1 and CDR2 sequences are LNHDA and SQIVND (reference sequence). The V and J ends lost 3 bases and 11 bases respectively, with 16 bases between them. The CDR3 here is CASSMGLNNEQYF. The CDR3 nucleotides are TGTGCCAGTAGTATGGGCCTGAACAATGAGCAGTACTTC.

This clonotype was observed at least ten times. This rearrangement joins TRBV2 to TRBJ2-1; D might be TRBD2 (5 bases). V was shortened by 5 bases and J by 0 bases, with 8 bases between the two germline ends. The length of the CDR3 is 14 residues. From germline, CDR1 is SNHLY and CDR2 FYNNEI. This CDR3 is CASSRTSSYNEQFF. CDR3 coding DNA: TGTGCCAGCAGTCGAACTAGCTCCTACAATGAGCAGTTCTTC. The full variable domain, its missing parts supplied by reference TRBV2 and TRBJ2-1, is EPEVTQTPSHQVTQMGQEVILRCVPISNHLYFYWYRQILGQKVEFLVSFYNNEISEKSEIFDDQFSVERPDGSNFTLKIRSTKLEDSAMYFCASSRTSSYNEQFFGPGTRLTVL.

This clonotype was recorded many times. The V gene is TRBV19, the J gene TRBJ2-1; the D is unclear. Germline lookup yields CDR1 LNHDA and CDR2 SQIVND (reference sequence). Trimming removed 0 bases from V and 5 bases from J, with 11 bases in between. CDR3 length: 15 residues. CDR3 residues: CASSIDPSINNEQFF. The CDR3 coding sequence is TGTGCCAGTAGTATAGATCCTTCCATCAACAATGAGCAGTTCTTC.

In this sample, this clonotype turned up many times. The chain is built from TRBV5-1 and TRBJ2-3; D is ambiguous. The CDR3 consists of 15 residues. V gave up 5 bases and J gave up 2 bases, with 15 bases separating them. CDR1 SGHRS and CDR2 YFSETQ come from the germline V gene. In DNA, the CDR3 is TGCGCCAGCAGAGGGCCGGGCCTACTCACAGATACGCAGTATTTT. It encodes CASRGPGLLTDTQYF.

The sample holds a few counts of this clonotype. J is TRBJ2-5 and V is TRBV7-8; no firm D call. The last part of the DNA fits TRBJ2-1 better; the J call may be wrong. CDR1 is SGHVS and CDR2 is FQNEAQ in the germline V gene. The CDR3 runs to 13 residues. The CDR3 region is CASSLARNNEQFF. In DNA form, the CDR3 reads TGTGCCAGCAGCTTAGCCAGAAACAATGAGCAGTTCTTC.

The chain combines TRBV11-2 with TRBJ1-6; the D is unclear. CDR1 and CDR2 from the germline V gene are SGHAT and FQNNGV. The CDR3 covers 16 residues. V was cut by 2 bases and J by 1 base, with 9 bases left in between. The CDR3 DNA reads as TGTGCCAGCAGCTTATCGGCCACGTCCTATAATTCACCCCTCCACTTT. Translated: CASSLSATSYNSPLHF.

This clonotype was seen many times. The chain couples TRBV2 to TRBJ2-5; D call uncertain. With 3 bases removed from V and 1 base from J, the gap between germline ends came to 9 bases. The CDR3 runs to 14 residues. CDR1 and CDR2 from the germline V gene are SNHLY and FYNNEI. CDR3 in amino acids: CASSEVTAQETQYF. For the CDR3, the DNA is TGTGCCAGCAGTGAGGTGACTGCCCAAGAGACCCAGTACTTC.

This clonotype occurred a few times. For the CDR3, the DNA is TGTGCCAGCAGCTATACACCAGAAGGCACCGGGGAGCTGTTTTTT. Its translation: CASSYTPEGTGELFF. The gene calls are TRBV9 and TRBJ2-2; no definite D call. Trimming cost V 4 bases and J 4 bases, with 14 bases left between them. CDR3 size: 15 residues. Germline assignment: CDR1 SGDLS and CDR2 YYNGEE.

The V and J genes are TRBV5-1 and TRBJ2-2; D possibly corresponds to TRBD1 (6 bases). V was clipped by 0 bases and J by 5 bases, with 11 bases between them. The germline V gene encodes CDR1 SGHRS and CDR2 YFSETQ. This CDR3 spans 15 amino acids. The CDR3 DNA sequence: TGCGCCAGCAGCTTGGTGGGACATACAACCGGGGAGCTGTTTTTT. This gives the protein CASSLVGHTTGELFF.

The chain recombines TRBV5-4 with TRBJ2-7, with D perhaps matching TRBD2 (5 bases). V was cut by 0 bases and J by 2 bases, with 12 bases left in between. This CDR3 has 15 amino acids. In germline, CDR1 is SGHNT, CDR2 YYREEE (reference sequence). The CDR3 sequence: CASSLAGLRAYEQYF. Written as DNA, the CDR3 is TGTGCCAGCAGCTTGGCCGGACTCCGGGCCTACGAGCAGTACTTC.

The CDR3 sequence: CASSLFDSGGSTGELFF. CDR3 in DNA: TGTGCCAGCAGCTTATTCGATAGCGGGGGATCCACCGGGGAGCTGTTTTTT. This chain joins TRBV7-8 and TRBJ2-2, with 9 bases lining up with TRBD2. The CDR3 totals 17 residues. V trimming: 2 bases; J trimming: 4 bases; junction bases outside the gene matches: 8. CDR1 is SGHVS, CDR2 FQNEAQ, per germline.

The V gene is TRBV25-1, the J gene TRBJ2-2; D uncertain. Trimming took 5 bases from V and 3 from J, leaving 7 bases between them. Germline values: CDR1 MGHDK, CDR2 SYGVNS. The CDR3 consists of 13 residues. The CDR3 region is CASSFGDTGELFF. In DNA form, the CDR3 reads TGTGCCAGCAGTTTTGGGGACACCGGGGAGCTGTTTTTT.

This clonotype was recorded at least ten times. The CDR3 loop is CASSLMPGRYEQYF. The DNA of the CDR3 is TGTGCCAGCAGCTTAATGCCAGGGCGCTACGAGCAGTACTTC. The gene calls are TRBV7-3 and TRBJ2-7, with a possible D match to TRBD1 (5 bases). Germline V gene lookup returns CDR1 SGHTA and CDR2 FQGTGA. V was cut by 1 base and J by 3 bases, with 10 bases left in between. The CDR3 consists of 14 residues.

This clonotype was observed a handful of times. V is TRBV5-1 and J is TRBJ2-1; 13 bases line up with TRBD2. Germline V gene data show CDR1 as SGHRS and CDR2 as YFSETQ. Trimming cost V 0 bases and J 4 bases; bases outside gene matches: 1. CDR3 length equals 16 residues. The CDR3, as DNA: TGCGCCAGCAGCTTGGCGACTAGCGGGGGGTACAATGAGCAGTTCTTC. Translating gives CASSLATSGGYNEQFF.